This T cell receptor (beta chain) was observed in a study of beta chain features in type 1 diabetes. Study findings and constraints: For Type 1 diabetes patients, all four CD4+ subsets carried TCRB CDR3s that were moderately but significantly shorter. Any HLA-type effect on TCRB rearrangement remained unresolved here. Comparison showed that naive, central memory and Treg TCRB repertoires appeared more similar among patients than among healthy donors.

It was via CD45RO/CCR7/CD25/CD127/CD95/CD27 that CD4+ naive, central memory, regulatory and stem cell-like memory cells were sorted. This clone was seen more than once but under ten times. The antigen is unknown. Germline CDR1 and CDR2: SGHRS and YFSETQ. The CDR3 contains 13 residues. The V and J ends lost 1 base and 6 bases respectively, with 8 bases between them. Expressed TCRB transcripts were sequenced because the entire RNA isolate underwent reverse transcription. Libraries were prepared by immunoSEQ multiplex PCR; TCRdb keeps only in-frame clonotypes and omits some of them. Among some 640,000 clones listed, over 11% were seen once.

The J gene is TRBJ2-1, the V gene TRBV5-1, with D unclear. Source material: naive CD4+ T cells from blood. This clonotype was sampled from a young man with type 1 diabetes. The CDR3 loop reads CASSLLDRNEQFF. CDR3 bases: TGCGCCAGCAGCTTGCTTGACCGCAATGAGCAGTTCTTC. Full variable domain (remainder filled in from reference TRBV5-1 and TRBJ2-1): KAGVTQTPRYLIKTRGQQVTLSCSPISGHRSVSWYQQTPGQGLQFLFEYFSETQRNKGNFPGRFSGRQFSNSRSEMNVSTLELGDSALYLCASSLLDRNEQFFGPGTRLTVL.